The 24 T cell receptor beta chains in this list originate from one sample, sequenced in a study of T cells in Graves' hyperthyroidism and ophthalmopathy. TCR beta CDR3 sequences were amplified from RNA transcripts. TCR CDR3 regions were first amplified by RT-PCR with HTBI primers. One entry per CDR3 protein results from TCRdb running MiXCR on the multiplex PCR reads. The sample includes hundreds of thousands of distinct CDR3 sequences, more than 15% of them seen just once. Material: blood. The source is a woman aged 40 to 50 with Graves' ophthalmopathy.

This clonotype was seen a few times. The chain combines TRBV7-8 with TRBJ2-1; no clear D. V was clipped by 5 bases and J by 8 bases, with 10 bases between them. Per germline, CDR1 SGHVS and CDR2 FQNEAQ. This CDR3 is 12 amino acids long. CDR3 nucleotides: TGTGCCAGCAGCCCCCCTACGGATGAGCAGTTCTTC. It translates to CASSPPTDEQFF.

There are many counts of this clonotype. The V gene is TRBV18, the J gene TRBJ1-3; D gene unclear. V lost 1 base, J lost 4 bases, and 8 bases lay in between. The CDR3 spans 14 residues. The V gene's germline CDR1 is KGHSH and CDR2 LQKENI. The CDR3: CASSPQGAGNTIYF. CDR3 nucleotide sequence: TGTGCCAGCTCACCACAGGGTGCAGGAAACACCATATATTTT.

This clonotype turned up a few times. This chain uses TRBV7-9 with TRBJ2-1, with no clear D. This CDR3 has 15 amino acids. Trimming pared 4 bases from V and 2 bases from J, leaving 12 bases between. In germline, CDR1 is SEHNR, CDR2 FQNEAQ (reference sequence). For the CDR3, the DNA is TGTGCCAGCAGCTCCTCCCACACGGCCTACAATGAGCAGTTCTTC. Its protein is CASSSSHTAYNEQFF.

The chain carries TRBV29-1 and TRBJ2-3, with TRBD1 identical over 9 bases. The CDR3 covers 13 residues. V shed 8 bases, J shed 4 bases, and the junction held 7 bases outside the gene matches. Germline assignment: CDR1 SQVTM and CDR2 ANQGSEA. The CDR3 protein is CSHDRGGADTQYF. The DNA for the CDR3 is TGCAGCCATGACAGGGGGGGGGCAGATACGCAGTATTTT.

The chain combines TRBV9 with TRBJ2-2; 10 nucleotides match TRBD2. The V gene end was trimmed by 4 bases and the J gene end by 1 base; junction bases not matched to a gene: 7. There are 17 residues in the CDR3. Germline V gene sequence: CDR1 SGDLS, CDR2 YYNGEE. The CDR3 sequence: CASSPRRTSGNTGELFF. The CDR3 DNA sequence: TGTGCCAGCAGCCCGAGACGGACTAGCGGGAACACCGGGGAGCTGTTTTTT.

In this sample, this clonotype turned up many times. The CDR3 region has the DNA TGCAGTGCTAGGGCCGGGACCCGACGGGAGACCCAGTACTTC. Residues: CSARAGTRRETQYF. The chain combines TRBV20-1 with TRBJ2-5, with D perhaps given as TRBD1 or TRBD2 (5 bases each). Germline CDR1 DFQATT, CDR2 SNEGSKA (reference sequence). CDR3 length: 14 residues. Trimming shortened V by 3 bases and J by 5 bases, and 16 bases separated the two germline ends.

In this sample, this clonotype turned up many times. J is TRBJ2-1 and V is TRBV11-2, with 9 positions matching TRBD2. The CDR3 has 15 residues. Germline V gene lookup returns CDR1 SGHAT and CDR2 FQNNGV. The V gene end was trimmed by 1 base and the J gene end by 5 bases; junction bases not matched to a gene: 3. The CDR3 protein is CASSLGAGGNNEQFF. The CDR3 DNA is TGTGCCAGCAGCTTAGGGGCGGGAGGGAACAATGAGCAGTTCTTC.

This clonotype has at least ten counts. V gene TRBV29-1 combines with J gene TRBJ2-5; no firm D call. The CDR3 runs to 16 residues. Germline CDR1 and CDR2: SQVTM and ANQGSEA. Trimming shortened V by 3 bases and J by 4 bases, and 21 bases separated the two germline ends. DNA for the CDR3: TGCAGCGTTGACACTATAGGAGCGAGCCGACGAGAGACCCAGTACTTC. Amino acids: CSVDTIGASRRETQYF.

The sample holds many counts of this clonotype. This chain links TRBV11-2 with TRBJ2-1; D not resolved. The CDR3 has 16 residues. Per germline, CDR1 SGHAT and CDR2 FQNNGV. V lost 4 bases and J 0 bases, leaving 13 bases between the germline ends. The CDR3 here is CASSSNRFRSYNEQFF. CDR3 coding DNA: TGTGCCAGCAGCTCCAATCGGTTTCGCTCCTACAATGAGCAGTTCTTC.

Many counts were recorded for this clonotype. V is TRBV12-5 and J is TRBJ1-1; no definite D call. The CDR3 loop spans 12 amino acids. Between the trimmed V and J ends, which lost 5 bases and 2 bases, there was a span of 6 bases. CDR1 and CDR2 (germline): LGHNT, FRNRAP. CDR3 residues: CASGLLNTEAFF. The CDR3 DNA reads TGTGCTAGTGGTCTTCTAAACACTGAAGCTTTCTTT.

Only one count was recorded for this clonotype. V and J are TRBV28 and TRBJ1-4; 9 bases map to TRBD1. The CDR3 contains 15 residues. Germline CDR1 reads MDHEN; CDR2 reads SYDVKM. Trimming took 3 bases from V and 4 from J; bases not matched to a gene: 3. This chain's CDR3 is CASSFAGQGNEKLFF. CDR3 nucleotide sequence: TGTGCCAGCAGTTTCGCGGGACAGGGTAATGAAAAACTGTTTTTT.

This clonotype was seen more than once but under ten times. This chain uses TRBV4-1 with TRBJ2-2; no reliable D call. V lost 5 bases and J lost 0, with 10 bases in between. The germline V gene encodes CDR1 MGHRA and CDR2 YSYEKL. This CDR3 region has 15 residues. DNA for the CDR3: TGCGCCAGCAGCAGAACCATCGCGAACACCGGGGAGCTGTTTTTT. This sequence encodes CASSRTIANTGELFF.

This clonotype turned up a few times. The genes are TRBV29-1 and TRBJ2-6; D gene uncertain. V lost 4 bases and J lost 0, with 7 bases in between. This CDR3 contains 14 residues. Germline V gene sequence: CDR1 SQVTM, CDR2 ANQGSEA. CDR3 residues: CSVATLSGANVLTF. The CDR3 nucleotides read TGCAGCGTTGCCACTCTCTCTGGGGCCAACGTCCTGACTTTC.

The chain employs TRBV6-1 and TRBJ1-5; no firm D call. The V end was cut by 1 base, the J end by 0 bases, with 7 bases between. This CDR3 has 15 amino acids. From germline, CDR1 is MNHNS and CDR2 SASEGT. The chain's CDR3 is CASSEVNLSNQPQHF. The CDR3 nucleotides are TGTGCCAGCAGTGAAGTGAACCTTAGCAATCAGCCCCAGCATTTT.

Note on this clonotype: This sequence may be a read error, since a much larger clone differs from it by one base. This chain uses TRBV7-3 with TRBJ2-1; 9 bases map to TRBD2. Germline V gene lookup returns CDR1 SGHTA and CDR2 FQGTGA. Trimming cost V 1 base and J 9 bases; bases outside gene matches: 13. The CDR3 sequence is 17 residues long. The CDR3 is CASSLRRVAGDRGEQFF. The CDR3 DNA is TGTGCCAGCAGCTTAAGGAGGGTAGCGGGAGATAGAGGTGAGCAGTTCTTC.

This chain links TRBV6-1 with TRBJ2-7, with 8 positions matching TRBD1. CDR3 size: 13 residues. Trimming took 10 bases from V and 3 from J; bases not matched to a gene: 8. Germline-derived CDR1 and CDR2 are MNHNS and SASEGT. As DNA, the CDR3 is TGTGCCACCACACAGGGGGGAGTCTACGAGCAGTACTTC. It yields the protein CATTQGGVYEQYF.

This clonotype came up many times. V is TRBV7-9 and J is TRBJ2-7; D unclear. The V and J ends lost 0 bases and 6 bases respectively, with 12 bases between them. This CDR3 has 14 residues. Germline V gene lookup returns CDR1 SEHNR and CDR2 FQNEAQ (reference sequence). The CDR3 loop is CASSLATPGAEQYF. In nucleotides, the CDR3 is TGTGCCAGCAGCTTAGCCACCCCAGGAGCCGAGCAGTACTTC.

In its sample, this clonotype was seen a few times. V gene TRBV27 combines with J gene TRBJ1-1; weak D call: TRBD1 (5 bases). CDR1 MNHEY and CDR2 SMNVEV come from the germline V gene (reference sequence). The CDR3 consists of 17 residues. Trimming cost V 5 bases and J 1 base, with 20 bases left between them. CDR3 coding DNA: TGTGCCAGCAGTCTAGACTTACCTGGGAGGGGGAACACTGAAGCTTTCTTT. This codes for CASSLDLPGRGNTEAFF.

In this sample, this clonotype turned up many times. This sequence joins TRBV28 and TRBJ2-7; TRBD2 aligns across 12 bases. Germline loops: CDR1 MDHEN, CDR2 SYDVKM. This CDR3 has 15 amino acids. The V gene end was trimmed by 5 bases and the J gene end by 2 bases; junction bases not matched to a gene: 4. The CDR3 sequence: CASSSLAGGAYEQYF. CDR3 coding DNA: TGTGCCAGCAGTAGCCTAGCGGGAGGGGCCTACGAGCAGTACTTC.

As for this clonotype: One base away lies a much larger clone, so this may be a sequencing read error. The V call is TRBV6-2 or TRBV6-3, the J call TRBJ2-1; D gene ambiguous. The CDR3 consists of 17 residues. CDR1 and CDR2 from the germline V gene are MNHEY and SVGEGT. The CDR3 is CASSYSVFQSSYNGQFF. The DNA for the CDR3 is TGTGCCAGCAGTTACTCGGTCTTCCAGAGCTCCTACAATGGGCAGTTCTTC.

This clonotype was recorded many times. The rearrangement uses TRBV3-1 and TRBJ2-5; D is undetermined. The V gene's germline CDR1 is LGHDT and CDR2 YNNKEL (reference sequence). The germline V and J ends were trimmed by 0 bases and 0 bases, with 5 bases remaining between them. The CDR3 extends over 14 amino acids. This chain's CDR3 is CASSQDPDQETQYF. DNA of the CDR3: TGTGCCAGCAGCCAAGATCCAGACCAAGAGACCCAGTACTTC.

This clonotype came up a few times. This rearrangement joins TRBV11-2 to TRBJ1-1; a weak D match, TRBD1 (5 bases). The CDR3 sequence is 13 residues long. The germline V and J ends were trimmed by 8 bases and 2 bases, with 12 bases remaining between them. CDR1 and CDR2 (germline): SGHAT, FQNNGV. The CDR3 here is CASRGFRNTEAFF. The CDR3 region has the DNA TGTGCCAGCCGGGGGTTTAGAAACACTGAAGCTTTCTTT.

This clonotype occurred once. V and J are TRBV19 and TRBJ1-6; tentative D call: TRBD1 (6 bases). The CDR3 covers 14 residues. In germline, CDR1 is LNHDA, CDR2 SQIVND (reference sequence). The ends were cut back, 6 bases at V and 8 bases at J, with 14 bases in the middle. The chain's CDR3 is CASSLQGGDSPLHF. The CDR3 nucleotides read TGTGCCAGTAGCCTACAGGGTGGAGATTCACCCCTCCACTTT.

This clonotype came up many times. The V call is TRBV6-5, the J call TRBJ2-3; a weak D match, TRBD1 (6 bases). The germline V gene encodes CDR1 MNHEY and CDR2 SVGAGI. The CDR3 is 16 residues long. Trimming removed 0 bases at V and 3 bases at J, with 13 bases between. The DNA of the CDR3 is TGTGCCAGCAGTTACTCTGGGGGCGTAATGACAGATACGCAGTATTTT. Its translation: CASSYSGGVMTDTQYF.